This passage covers 15 T cell receptor beta chains from one sample sequenced in a study of post-analysis software for immune sequencing data. Study-wide points: Controls showed lower frequencies than patients for five TRBV segments, and TRBV5-6, TRBV5-1 and TRBV20-1 were among these.

Included in the TCR beta cDNA libraries were unique molecular identifiers. MiXCR, applied by TCRdb to the PCR reads, yields one record per CDR3 protein. The sample has some 690,000 distinct CDR3 sequences, around 64% seen once. These receptors have no known antigen. Input material: blood. The receptors stem from a girl aged 2 to 9 with multiple sclerosis.

This chain uses TRBV4-2 with TRBJ2-7; D unclear. Germline V CDR1 and CDR2: LGHNA, YNFKEQ. The CDR3 runs 14 residues. Trimming removed 1 base from V and 0 bases from J, with 7 bases in between. CDR3 sequence reads: CASSQGTYSYEQYF. For the CDR3, the DNA is TGTGCCAGCAGCCAAGGAACCTACTCCTACGAGCAGTACTTC.

This clonotype was seen a few times. The J gene is TRBJ1-1, the V gene TRBV7-6; D call uncertain. Trimming took off 6 bases at V and 1 base at J, with 6 bases between the two ends. CDR1 and CDR2 (germline): SGHVS, FNYEAQ. This CDR3 is 12 amino acids long. CDR3 bases: TGTGCCAGCAGACCGGGGAACACTGAAGCTTTCTTT. Residues: CASRPGNTEAFF.

J is TRBJ1-1 and V is TRBV6-6; TRBD1 matches at 8 bases. The V and J ends lost 0 bases and 0 bases, in that order; junction bases with no gene match: 6. This CDR3 has 17 residues. Per the germline V gene, CDR1 is MNHNY and CDR2 is SVGAGI (reference sequence). The CDR3 reads CASSYSGAGGLNTEAFF. In DNA form, the CDR3 reads TGTGCCAGCAGTTACTCGGGGGCAGGGGGCCTGAACACTGAAGCTTTCTTT.

The chain joins TRBV5-1 to TRBJ2-1, with D perhaps TRBD1 (6 bases). Looked up from germline, CDR1 is SGHRS and CDR2 is YFSETQ. V dropped 1 base and J dropped 6 bases, with 14 bases sitting between them. This CDR3 contains 15 residues. CDR3 loop: CASSLRGGARNEQFF. As DNA, the CDR3 is TGCGCCAGCAGCTTGCGAGGGGGAGCTCGCAATGAGCAGTTCTTC.

The CDR3 spells CASRPTGGMDQYF. The DNA of the CDR3 is TGTGCCAGCAGACCTACAGGGGGCATGGACCAGTACTTC. The V and J genes are TRBV12-3 or TRBV12-4 and TRBJ2-7; 9 nucleotides agree with TRBD1. This CDR3 comprises 13 residues. The trim removed 6 bases at V and 10 bases at J, leaving 10 bases unmatched.

The chain's CDR3 is CASSTDRVSGYTF. CDR3 nucleotides: TGTGCCAGCAGCACAGACAGGGTGAGCGGCTACACCTTC. V usage is TRBV5-6 and J usage is TRBJ1-2; 7 bases agree with TRBD1. The junction had 8 bases not matched to a gene; V was cut back by 4 bases and J by 8 bases. In germline, CDR1 is SGHDT, CDR2 YYEEEE. The CDR3 runs to 13 residues.

A note on this clonotype: One end of the junction is discordant with germline, which a read error may explain. V usage is TRBV13 and J usage is TRBJ2-2; D tentatively fits TRBD1 or TRBD2 (5 bases each). The germline V gene encodes CDR1 PRHDT and CDR2 FYEKMQ (reference sequence). CDR3 length equals 15 residues. CDR3 region: CASSLRDRGPGKLFF. Here the CDR3 DNA reads TGTGCCAGCAGCTTACGGGACCGAGGCCCCGGGAAGCTGTTTTTT.

This CDR3 is CASSEEVGVAETQYF. Written as DNA, the CDR3 is TGTGCCAGCAGTGAGGAGGTCGGGGTAGCCGAGACCCAGTACTTC. J is TRBJ2-5 and V is TRBV6-1; D is perhaps TRBD2 (5 bases). The V gene's germline CDR1 is MNHNS and CDR2 SASEGT. This CDR3 region has 15 residues. Trimming pared 3 bases from V and 5 bases from J, leaving 16 bases between.

For this clonotype: One end of the junction varies from germline; a read error may be responsible. The chain uses TRBV7-2 and TRBJ2-3; D remains unclear. The germline V gene has CDR1 SGHTA and CDR2 FQGNSA. The CDR3 is 13 residues long. The DNA for the CDR3 is TGTGCCAACAGCTTTTCAGAGACAGATACGCAGTATTTT. Translated, it gives CANSFSETDTQYF. The whole variable domain, filled in from reference TRBV7-2 and TRBJ2-3, reads GAGVSQSPSNKVTEKGKDVELRCDPISGHTALYWYRQSLGQGLEFLIYFQGNSAPDKSGLPSDRFSAERTGGSVSTLTIQRTQQEDSAVYLCANSFSETDTQYFGPGTRLTVL.

This clonotype was recorded once. This chain links TRBV29-1 with TRBJ2-5, with D tentatively TRBD1 (5 bases). The germline gives CDR1 SQVTM, CDR2 ANQGSEA. V dropped 6 bases and J dropped 2 bases, with 13 bases sitting between them. The CDR3 totals 13 residues. CDR3: CSVGSQVQETQYF. The CDR3 region has the DNA TGCAGCGTGGGGTCACAGGTTCAAGAGACCCAGTACTTC.

The CDR3 is CATSRDGGGGTDTQYF. The CDR3 DNA sequence: TGTGCCACCAGCAGAGATGGGGGCGGGGGCACAGATACGCAGTATTTT. The rearrangement links TRBV15 to TRBJ2-3; perhaps D is TRBD1 or TRBD2 (6 bases each). Trimming stripped 0 bases from V and 1 base from J, with 11 bases between. The germline V gene has CDR1 LNHNV and CDR2 YYDKDF (reference sequence). The CDR3 has 16 amino acids.

The chain couples TRBV12-3 or TRBV12-4 to TRBJ2-7; D may be TRBD1 (5 bases). The CDR3 spans 13 residues. Trimming took off 5 bases at V and 2 bases at J, with 10 bases between the two ends. The CDR3 protein is CASSLRQPYEQYF. As DNA, the CDR3 is TGTGCCAGCAGTCTCAGACAGCCCTACGAGCAGTACTTC.

This rearrangement joins TRBV12-3 or TRBV12-4 to TRBJ2-5; D remains ambiguous. The CDR3 sequence is 14 residues long. Trimming removed 3 bases from V and 0 bases from J, with 8 bases in between. CDR3 bases: TGTGCCAGCAGTTTTCCCGTACACCAAGAGACCCAGTACTTC. It encodes CASSFPVHQETQYF.

The chain couples TRBV20-1 to TRBJ1-2, with D uncertain. Germline V gene lookup returns CDR1 DFQATT and CDR2 SNEGSKA (reference sequence). Trimming took off 3 bases at V and 13 bases at J, with 18 bases between the two ends. There are 12 residues in the CDR3. CDR3: CSARGDNLFCTF. CDR3 DNA sequence: TGCAGTGCTAGGGGAGACAATCTTTTCTGCACCTTC.

Only a few counts were recorded for this clonotype. The J gene is TRBJ2-1, the V gene TRBV10-3; TRBD2 is a possible D gene (6 bases). This CDR3 is 17 amino acids long. Germline loops: CDR1 ENHRY, CDR2 SYGVKD. With 0 bases removed from V and 3 bases from J, the gap between germline ends came to 15 bases. The CDR3 sequence: CAISESNNSGLYNEQFF. The CDR3 nucleotides are TGTGCCATCAGTGAGTCCAATAATAGCGGCCTCTACAATGAGCAGTTCTTC.